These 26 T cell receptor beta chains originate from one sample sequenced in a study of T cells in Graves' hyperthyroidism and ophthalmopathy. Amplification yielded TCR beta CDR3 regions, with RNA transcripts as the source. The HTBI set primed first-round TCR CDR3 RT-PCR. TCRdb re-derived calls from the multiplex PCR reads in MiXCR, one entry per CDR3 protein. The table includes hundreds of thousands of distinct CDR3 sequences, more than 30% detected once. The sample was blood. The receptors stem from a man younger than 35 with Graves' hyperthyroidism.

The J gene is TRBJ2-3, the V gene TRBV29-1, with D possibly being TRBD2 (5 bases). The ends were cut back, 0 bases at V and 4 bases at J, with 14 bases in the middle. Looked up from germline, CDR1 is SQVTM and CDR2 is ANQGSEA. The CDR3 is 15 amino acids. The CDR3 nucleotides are TGCAGCGTTGAAGATCCGAGGGCCGATCCAGATACGCAGTATTTT. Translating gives CSVEDPRADPDTQYF.

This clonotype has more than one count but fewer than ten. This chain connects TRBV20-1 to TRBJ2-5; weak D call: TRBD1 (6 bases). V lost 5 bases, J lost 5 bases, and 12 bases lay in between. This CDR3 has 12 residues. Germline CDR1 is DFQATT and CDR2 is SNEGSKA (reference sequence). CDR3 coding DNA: TGCAGTGCTGGGACACCCCAGGAGACCCAGTACTTC. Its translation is CSAGTPQETQYF.

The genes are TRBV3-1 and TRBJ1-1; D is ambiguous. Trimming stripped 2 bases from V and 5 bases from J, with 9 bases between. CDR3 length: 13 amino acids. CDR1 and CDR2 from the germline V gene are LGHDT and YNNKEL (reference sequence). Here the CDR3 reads CASSQLLETEAFF. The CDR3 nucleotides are TGTGCCAGCAGCCAATTGTTGGAAACTGAAGCTTTCTTT.

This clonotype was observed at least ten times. The CDR3 spells CSARYRAGSPLHF. CDR3 bases: TGCAGTGCTAGATACAGGGCTGGTTCACCCCTCCACTTT. The J gene is TRBJ1-6, the V gene TRBV20-1; possible D gene TRBD1, 6 bases. The V end was cut by 2 bases, the J end by 9 bases, with 11 bases between. CDR3 length equals 13 residues. Germline V CDR1 and CDR2: DFQATT, SNEGSKA (reference sequence).

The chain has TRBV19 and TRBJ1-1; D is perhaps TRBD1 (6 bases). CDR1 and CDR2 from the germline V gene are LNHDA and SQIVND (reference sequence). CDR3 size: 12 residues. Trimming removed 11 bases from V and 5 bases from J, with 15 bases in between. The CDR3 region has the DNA TGTGCCGTCCGAAGGGGGAAAACTGAAGCTTTCTTT. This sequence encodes CAVRRGKTEAFF.

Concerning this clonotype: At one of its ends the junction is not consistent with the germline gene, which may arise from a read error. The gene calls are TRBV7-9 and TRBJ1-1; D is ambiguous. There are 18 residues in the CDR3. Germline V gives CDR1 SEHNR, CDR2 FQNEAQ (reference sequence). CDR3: CASSQYRPKRGLNTEAFF. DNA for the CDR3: TGCGCCAGCAGCCAATATCGACCGAAGAGAGGGTTGAACACTGAAGCTTTCTTT.

Here the CDR3 reads CASSSDRISYGYTF. The CDR3 bases are TGTGCCAGCAGCTCGGACAGGATCAGCTATGGCTACACCTTC. V usage is TRBV11-2 and J usage is TRBJ1-2; 7 nucleotides line up with TRBD1. This CDR3 comprises 14 residues. With 4 bases clipped from V and 4 bases from J, the junction kept 6 bases outside the gene matches. Germline CDR1 and CDR2: SGHAT and FQNNGV.

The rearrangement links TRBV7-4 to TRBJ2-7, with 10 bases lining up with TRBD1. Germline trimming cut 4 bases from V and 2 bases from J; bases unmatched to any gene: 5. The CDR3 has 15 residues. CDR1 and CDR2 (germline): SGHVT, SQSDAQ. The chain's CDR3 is CASSYGTGEAYEQYF. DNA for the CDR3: TGTGCCAGCAGCTACGGGACAGGGGAAGCCTACGAGCAGTACTTC.

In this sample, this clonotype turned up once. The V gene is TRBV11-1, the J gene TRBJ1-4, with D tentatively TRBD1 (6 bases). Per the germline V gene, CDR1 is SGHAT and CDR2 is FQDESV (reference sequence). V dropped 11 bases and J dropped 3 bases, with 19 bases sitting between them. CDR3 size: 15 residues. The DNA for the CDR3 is TGTGCCTGGGGGCCGGCCGGGGGGCCTAATGAAAAACTGTTTTTT. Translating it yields CAWGPAGGPNEKLFF.

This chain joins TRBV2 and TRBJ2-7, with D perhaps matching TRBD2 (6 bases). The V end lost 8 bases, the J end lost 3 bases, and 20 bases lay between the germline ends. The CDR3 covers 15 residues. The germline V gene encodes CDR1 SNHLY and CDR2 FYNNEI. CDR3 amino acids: CASSPTIQTSYEQYF. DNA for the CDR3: TGTGCCAGCTCACCAACCATTCAGACTAGCTACGAGCAGTACTTC. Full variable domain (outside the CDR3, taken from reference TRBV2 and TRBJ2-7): EPEVTQTPSHQVTQMGQEVILRCVPISNHLYFYWYRQILGQKVEFLVSFYNNEISEKSEIFDDQFSVERPDGSNFTLKIRSTKLEDSAMYFCASSPTIQTSYEQYFGPGTRLTVT.

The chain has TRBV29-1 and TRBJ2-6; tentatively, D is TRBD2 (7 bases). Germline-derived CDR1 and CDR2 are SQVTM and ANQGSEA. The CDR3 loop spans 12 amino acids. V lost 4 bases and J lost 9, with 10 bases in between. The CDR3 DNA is TGCAGCGTTGCCGGGGGGCTCAACGTCCTGACTTTC. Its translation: CSVAGGLNVLTF.

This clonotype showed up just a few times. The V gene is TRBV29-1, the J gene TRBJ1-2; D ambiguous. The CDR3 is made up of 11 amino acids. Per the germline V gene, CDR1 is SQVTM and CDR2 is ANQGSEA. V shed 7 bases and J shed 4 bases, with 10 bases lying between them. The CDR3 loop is CSALAGYGYTF. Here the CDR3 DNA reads TGCAGCGCTTTGGCGGGCTATGGCTACACCTTC.

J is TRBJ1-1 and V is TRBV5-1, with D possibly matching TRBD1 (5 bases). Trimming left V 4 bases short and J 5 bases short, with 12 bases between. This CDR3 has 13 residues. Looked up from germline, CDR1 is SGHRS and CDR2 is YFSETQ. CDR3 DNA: TGCGCCAGCAGCGGTCAGGGTGAGACTGAAGCTTTCTTT. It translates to CASSGQGETEAFF.

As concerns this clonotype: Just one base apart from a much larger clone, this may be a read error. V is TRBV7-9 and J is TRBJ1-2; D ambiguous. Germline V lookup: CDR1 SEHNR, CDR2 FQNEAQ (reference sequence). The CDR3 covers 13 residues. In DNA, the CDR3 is TGTGCCAGCAGCGTAGCTCAGAACAATGGCTACACCTTC. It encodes CASSVAQNNGYTF.

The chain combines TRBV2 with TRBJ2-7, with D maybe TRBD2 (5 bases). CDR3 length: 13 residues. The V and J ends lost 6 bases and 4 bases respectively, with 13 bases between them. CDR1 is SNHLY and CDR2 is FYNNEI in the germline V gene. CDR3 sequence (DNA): TGTGCCAGCAGGAGGGCCCCCGAGTACGAGCAGTACTTC. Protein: CASRRAPEYEQYF.

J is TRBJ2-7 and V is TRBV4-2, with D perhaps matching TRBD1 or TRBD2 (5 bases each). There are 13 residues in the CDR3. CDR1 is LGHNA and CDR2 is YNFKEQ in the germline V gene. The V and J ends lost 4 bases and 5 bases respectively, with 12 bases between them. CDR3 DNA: TGTGCCAGCAGCCCCGAGGGGAACCACGAGCAGTACTTC. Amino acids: CASSPEGNHEQYF.

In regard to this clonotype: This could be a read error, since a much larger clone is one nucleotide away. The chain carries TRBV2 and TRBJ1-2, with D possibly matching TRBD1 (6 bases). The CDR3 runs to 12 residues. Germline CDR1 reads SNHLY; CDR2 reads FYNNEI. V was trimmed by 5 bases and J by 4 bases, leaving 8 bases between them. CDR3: CASSWGLYGYTF. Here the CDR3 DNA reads TGTGCCAGCAGTTGGGGGCTCTATGGCTACACCTTC.

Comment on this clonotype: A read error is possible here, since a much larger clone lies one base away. The CDR3 spells CASSPLGRRETQYF. The CDR3 DNA reads as TGTGCCAGCAGCCCCCTCGGGAGACGAGAGACCCAGTACTTC. V is TRBV7-8 and J is TRBJ2-5, with a tentative D call TRBD2 (6 bases). From germline, CDR1 is SGHVS and CDR2 FQNEAQ. Trimming shortened V by 5 bases and J by 4 bases, and 14 bases separated the two germline ends. The CDR3 extends over 14 amino acids.

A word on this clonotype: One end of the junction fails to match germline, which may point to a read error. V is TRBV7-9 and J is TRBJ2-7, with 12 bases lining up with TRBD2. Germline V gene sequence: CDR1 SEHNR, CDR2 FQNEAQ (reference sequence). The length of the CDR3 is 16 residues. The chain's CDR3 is CASSFLTSGSRNERYF. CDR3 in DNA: TGTGCCAGCAGCTTTCTGACTAGCGGGAGTCGTAACGAGCGGTACTTC.

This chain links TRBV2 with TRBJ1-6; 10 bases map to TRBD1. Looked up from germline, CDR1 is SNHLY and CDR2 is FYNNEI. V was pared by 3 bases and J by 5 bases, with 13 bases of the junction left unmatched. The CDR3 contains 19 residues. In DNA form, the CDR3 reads TGTGCCAGCAGTGAGCCGGGACAGGGGCCCCTACGAAATAATTCACCCCTCCACTTT. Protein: CASSEPGQGPLRNNSPLHF.

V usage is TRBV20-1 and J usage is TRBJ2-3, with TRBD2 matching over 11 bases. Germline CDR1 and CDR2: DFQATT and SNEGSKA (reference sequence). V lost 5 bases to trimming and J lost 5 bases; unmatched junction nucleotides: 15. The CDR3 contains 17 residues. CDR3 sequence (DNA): TGCAGTGCTTCAAGACTAGCGGGAAAGGTTTTGGGAGATACGCAGTATTTT. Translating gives CSASRLAGKVLGDTQYF.

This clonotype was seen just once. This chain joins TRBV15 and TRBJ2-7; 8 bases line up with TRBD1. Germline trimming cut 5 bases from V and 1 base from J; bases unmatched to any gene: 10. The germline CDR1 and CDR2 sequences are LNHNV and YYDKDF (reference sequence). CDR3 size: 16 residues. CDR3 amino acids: CATSGGQGGSSYEQYF. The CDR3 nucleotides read TGTGCCACCAGCGGAGGACAGGGCGGCTCTTCCTACGAGCAGTACTTC.

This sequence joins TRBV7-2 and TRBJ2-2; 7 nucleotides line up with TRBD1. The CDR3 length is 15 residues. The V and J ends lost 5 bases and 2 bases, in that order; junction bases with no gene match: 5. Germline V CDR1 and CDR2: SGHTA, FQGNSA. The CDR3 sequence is CASSPHRGNTGELFF. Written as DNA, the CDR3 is TGTGCCAGCAGCCCGCACAGGGGTAACACCGGGGAGCTGTTTTTT.

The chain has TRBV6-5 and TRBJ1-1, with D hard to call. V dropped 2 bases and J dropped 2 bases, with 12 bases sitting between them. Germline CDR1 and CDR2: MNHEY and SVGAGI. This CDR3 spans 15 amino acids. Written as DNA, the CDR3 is TGTGCCAGCAGTTACCGGAGGGAGGGAAACACTGAAGCTTTCTTT. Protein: CASSYRREGNTEAFF.

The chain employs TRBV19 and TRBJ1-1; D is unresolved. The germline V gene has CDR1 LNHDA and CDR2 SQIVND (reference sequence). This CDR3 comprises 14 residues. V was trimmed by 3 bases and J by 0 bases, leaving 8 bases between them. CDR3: CASSIIGLNTEAFF. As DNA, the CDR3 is TGTGCCAGTAGTATTATAGGTTTGAACACTGAAGCTTTCTTT.

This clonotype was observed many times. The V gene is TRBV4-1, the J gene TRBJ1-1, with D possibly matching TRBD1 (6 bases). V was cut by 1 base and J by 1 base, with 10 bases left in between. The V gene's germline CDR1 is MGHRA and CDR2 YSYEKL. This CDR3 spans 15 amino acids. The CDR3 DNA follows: TGCGCCAGCAGCCAAGCGGGGGGCGGGAACACTGAAGCTTTCTTT. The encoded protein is CASSQAGGGNTEAFF.